What follows are 30 T cell receptor beta chains derived from one specimen sequenced in a study of T-cell reconstitution after alpha-beta-depleted transplantation in children. Library preparation (for TCRbeta) was performed with unique molecular identifiers. In TCRdb, the PCR reads were re-called with MiXCR into one record per CDR3 protein. The sample carries about 4,900 distinct CDR3 sequences, about 28% recorded once. Source: PBMCs, mostly from graft donor cells, taken 60 days after TCRalphabeta/CD19-depleted stem cell transplant. These receptors were collected from a male patient aged 2-15 years who had a stem cell transplant for acute lymphoblastic leukemia, so the T cells may come from the graft donor.

The chain carries TRBV5-1 and TRBJ1-2; no clear D gene. V lost 3 bases to trimming and J lost 2 bases, with 11 bases between them. The CDR3 contains 14 residues. Germline V lookup: CDR1 SGHRS, CDR2 YFSETQ. CDR3 sequence (DNA): TGCGCCAGCAGCTGGTCTTGGGGAAACTATGGCTACACCTTC. Translating it yields CASSWSWGNYGYTF.

This clonotype was detected many times. This chain uses TRBV30 with TRBJ2-3, with D unclear. The V and J ends lost 2 bases and 8 bases respectively, with 8 bases between them. The CDR3 has 11 amino acids. Germline CDR1 is GTSNPN and CDR2 is SVGIG (reference sequence). Written as DNA, the CDR3 is TGTGCCTGGAGTACCCCGGCTACGCAGTATTTT. Protein product: CAWSTPATQYF.

This clonotype was observed many times. V and J are TRBV7-9 and TRBJ1-1; no definite D call. Germline-derived CDR1 and CDR2 are SEHNR and FQNEAQ (reference sequence). The CDR3 has 13 amino acids. With 4 bases removed from V and 0 bases from J, the gap between germline ends came to 6 bases. For the CDR3, the DNA is TGTGCCAGCAGCTGGACGGTGAACACTGAAGCTTTCTTT. It translates to CASSWTVNTEAFF.

The chain links TRBV5-1 to TRBJ2-4; weak D call: TRBD1 (5 bases). Trimming removed 0 bases at V and 7 bases at J, with 17 bases between. This CDR3 has 16 amino acids. Germline CDR1 reads SGHRS; CDR2 reads YFSETQ. The CDR3 nucleotides are TGCGCCAGCAGCTTGGAACGGACATACGGGCATAACATTCAGTACTTC. This translates into CASSLERTYGHNIQYF.

This clonotype was found many times. This sequence joins TRBV9 and TRBJ1-2; D is unresolved. Deletions cut 0 bases from V and 3 bases from J, with 12 bases between. Germline V gives CDR1 SGDLS, CDR2 YYNGEE. The CDR3 sequence is 15 residues long. CDR3 sequence (DNA): TGTGCCAGCAGCGTAGAGGAGGTCCGGGACTATGGCTACACCTTC. Translated: CASSVEEVRDYGYTF.

This clonotype appeared a few times. The chain has TRBV5-2 and TRBJ2-5; the table's D call TRBD1 went unverified against the DNA. TRBV5-2 is a known pseudogene. The CDR3 runs 13 residues. The CDR3 bases are TGTGCCATGGGCCCGGGGCGGTTAGAGACCCAGTACTTC. Translation gives CAMGPGRLETQYF.

Sample share makes this clonotype large (0.1 to 1%). The genes are TRBV7-9 and TRBJ2-1, with 14 nucleotides matching TRBD2. The germline V gene has CDR1 SEHNR and CDR2 FQNEAQ (reference sequence). This CDR3 has 20 residues. V shed 2 bases and J 6 bases; nucleotides not matched to a gene: 15. In nucleotides, the CDR3 is TGTGCCAGCAGCTTATTCCCGTCCGGGACTAGCGGGAGCCGGGTCAATGAGCAGTTCTTC. Translation gives CASSLFPSGTSGSRVNEQFF.

This clonotype was seen ten or more times. The CDR3, as DNA: TGCGCCAGCAGCTTGAGTGGGGGCTACGAGCAGTACTTC. Encoded protein: CASSLSGGYEQYF. This chain uses TRBV5-1 with TRBJ2-7; either TRBD1 or TRBD2 may supply D (5 bases each). CDR3 length: 13 amino acids. Per germline, CDR1 SGHRS and CDR2 YFSETQ. V lost 1 base, J lost 3 bases, and 8 bases lay in between.

This clonotype was seen ten or more times. The V call is TRBV7-9, the J call TRBJ2-2; D is unclear. The CDR3 length is 15 residues. V lost 5 bases to trimming and J lost 5 bases, with 15 bases between them. Germline-derived CDR1 and CDR2 are SEHNR and FQNEAQ (reference sequence). Here the CDR3 DNA reads TGTGCCAGCAGCCCGGTCGGGTCCGCGACCGGGGAGCTGTTTTTT. Encoded protein: CASSPVGSATGELFF. Full variable domain (rest looked up from reference TRBV7-9 and TRBJ2-2): DTGVSQNPRHKITKRGQNVTFRCDPISEHNRLYWYRQTLGQGPEFLTYFQNEAQLEKSRLLSDRFSAERPKGSFSTLEIQRTEQGDSAMYLCASSPVGSATGELFFGEGSRLTVL.

By its share, this clonotype is medium-sized. V and J are TRBV20-1 and TRBJ2-1; possible D gene TRBD2, 6 bases. CDR1 DFQATT and CDR2 SNEGSKA come from the germline V gene (reference sequence). The V end lost 5 bases, the J end lost 2 bases, and 10 bases lay between the germline ends. The CDR3 spans 13 residues. The CDR3 coding sequence is TGCAGTGCTGGGCGGGATACCTACAATGAGCAGTTCTTC. Its protein product is CSAGRDTYNEQFF.

This clonotype is termed medium-sized. The rearrangement links TRBV24-1 to TRBJ2-2; the match to TRBD1 covers 8 bases. The V segment lost 3 bases and the J segment 7 bases; nucleotides outside the gene matches: 9. CDR1 is KGHDR, CDR2 SFDVKD, per germline. The length of the CDR3 is 16 residues. This CDR3 reads CATSDARQGLVGELFF. The DNA of the CDR3 is TGTGCCACCAGTGATGCCCGACAGGGGTTAGTCGGGGAGCTGTTTTTT.

There are a few counts of this clonotype. The chain recombines TRBV18 with TRBJ2-5; tentative D call: TRBD1 (7 bases). Germline CDR1 KGHSH, CDR2 LQKENI. The CDR3 runs to 16 residues. The V end was cut by 4 bases, the J end by 5 bases, with 20 bases between. The CDR3 spells CASSLTTGRLGETQYF. The CDR3 DNA follows: TGTGCCAGCTCACTAACGACAGGGAGGTTAGGGGAGACCCAGTACTTC.

The chain uses TRBV12-3 or TRBV12-4 and TRBJ1-1, with TRBD1 as a possible D gene (6 bases). The CDR3 extends over 13 amino acids. V was trimmed by 7 bases and J by 4 bases, leaving 13 bases between them. Written as DNA, the CDR3 is TGTGCCAGCATTCTGGGAGGGGGCACTGAAGCTTTCTTT. Translated: CASILGGGTEAFF.

There are many counts of this clonotype. The gene calls are TRBV6-1 and TRBJ2-1; 9 nucleotides match TRBD1. Looked up from germline, CDR1 is MNHNS and CDR2 is SASEGT. The junction had 9 bases not matched to a gene; V was cut back by 2 bases and J by 7 bases. The CDR3 is made up of 16 amino acids. CDR3 bases: TGTGCCAGCAGTGAATACTACGGGACAGGGCGGAATGAGCAGTTCTTC. Protein product: CASSEYYGTGRNEQFF.

The CDR3 bases are TGTGCCATGGGCCCCGGGCTCTCTGGAAACACCATATATTTT. This sequence encodes CAMGPGLSGNTIYF. This chain uses TRBV28 with TRBJ1-3; D is unclear. From germline, CDR1 is MDHEN and CDR2 SYDVKM. V lost 10 bases and J 0 bases, leaving 13 bases between the germline ends. CDR3 length: 14 amino acids. Supplemented by reference TRBV28 and TRBJ1-3, the full variable domain reads DVKVTQSSRYLVKRTGEKVFLECVQDMDHENMFWYRQDPGLGLRLIYFSYDVKMKEKGDIPEGYSVSREKKERFSLILESASTNQTSMYLCAMGPGLSGNTIYFGEGSWLTVV.

This clonotype was observed at least ten times. The chain is built from TRBV29-1 and TRBJ1-2; no reliable D call. V was trimmed by 3 bases and J by 4 bases, leaving 12 bases between them. CDR1 and CDR2 (germline): SQVTM, ANQGSEA. The CDR3 has 13 amino acids. The CDR3 region is CSVEASLGYGYTF. The CDR3 DNA sequence: TGCAGCGTTGAGGCCAGCTTGGGCTATGGCTACACCTTC.

In this sample, this clonotype is large (0.1 to 1%). The genes are TRBV10-3 and TRBJ2-1; 7 nucleotides agree with TRBD1. Germline V gene lookup returns CDR1 ENHRY and CDR2 SYGVKD. The CDR3 is 14 residues long. J was trimmed by 3 bases and V by 6 bases; bases with no gene match: 5. CDR3 protein: CAISPGQNYNEQFF. The CDR3 DNA sequence: TGTGCCATCAGCCCGGGACAGAACTACAATGAGCAGTTCTTC.

This clonotype was found many times. The rearrangement joins TRBV6-5 to TRBJ2-5; the match to TRBD1 covers 7 bases. This CDR3 region has 20 residues. J lost 2 bases, V lost 3 bases, and 21 bases had no gene match. The germline gives CDR1 MNHEY, CDR2 SVGAGI. The CDR3 DNA sequence: TGTGCCAGCAGTTATTTGTCGGAAAGGGGGCCCCGGACAGCACAAGAGACCCAGTACTTC. Translation gives CASSYLSERGPRTAQETQYF.

In this sample, this clonotype is medium-sized. The rearrangement links TRBV12-3 or TRBV12-4 to TRBJ2-2, with TRBD1 identical over 7 bases. This CDR3 contains 15 residues. V shed 5 bases, J shed 4 bases, and the junction held 7 bases outside the gene matches. CDR3 DNA sequence: TGTGCCAGCAGTCCACGGACAGGTGGCACCGGGGAGCTGTTTTTT. Amino acid sequence: CASSPRTGGTGELFF.

This rearrangement joins TRBV24-1 to TRBJ2-3; 8 nucleotides align to TRBD1. CDR1 KGHDR and CDR2 SFDVKD come from the germline V gene. Germline trimming cut 4 bases from V and 2 bases from J; bases unmatched to any gene: 10. The CDR3 length is 17 residues. The CDR3 coding sequence is TGTGCCACCAGTGACGGTACCGGGACAGGTTACACAGATACGCAGTATTTT. Its protein is CATSDGTGTGYTDTQYF.

This clonotype was detected many times. V usage is TRBV11-3 and J usage is TRBJ2-7; 8 nucleotides align to TRBD1. The junction had 4 bases not matched to a gene; V was cut back by 8 bases and J by 4 bases. This CDR3 region has 12 residues. CDR1 is SGHNT and CDR2 is YENEEA in the germline V gene. The CDR3: CASRQGAYEQYF. The CDR3 coding sequence is TGTGCCAGCCGCCAGGGGGCATACGAGCAGTACTTC.

The CDR3 here is CSVAVGQGGIEQFF. In DNA, the CDR3 is TGCAGCGTTGCGGTCGGACAGGGGGGAATCGAGCAGTTCTTC. The chain uses TRBV29-1 and TRBJ2-1; the match to TRBD1 covers 10 bases. J gave up 10 bases and V 4 bases, and 10 bases lay outside the gene matches. Germline values: CDR1 SQVTM, CDR2 ANQGSEA. The CDR3 runs to 14 residues.

This clonotype is termed medium-sized (0.01 to 0.1%). The chain is built from TRBV5-1 and TRBJ2-1; D possibly corresponds to TRBD2 (5 bases). V lost 0 bases and J 8 bases, leaving 15 bases between the germline ends. CDR1 SGHRS and CDR2 YFSETQ come from the germline V gene. The CDR3 totals 15 residues. CDR3 nucleotides: TGCGCCAGCAGCTTGGAATCCTCCCTCGGGGATGAGCAGTTCTTC. Encoded protein: CASSLESSLGDEQFF.

This clonotype is termed medium-sized (0.01 to 0.1%). J is TRBJ2-1 and V is TRBV5-4; 9 positions agree with TRBD2. The CDR3 consists of 15 residues. V shed 4 bases, J shed 4 bases, and the junction held 6 bases outside the gene matches. CDR1 and CDR2 from the germline V gene are SGHNT and YYREEE (reference sequence). The CDR3 bases are TGTGCCAGCAGCCCCAGCGGGGGGAGATACAATGAGCAGTTCTTC. Translation gives CASSPSGGRYNEQFF.

This clonotype occurred many times. The J gene is TRBJ2-5, the V gene TRBV20-1; 8 bases agree with TRBD2. The junction had 8 bases not matched to a gene; V was cut back by 3 bases and J by 5 bases. The CDR3 covers 14 residues. Looked up from germline, CDR1 is DFQATT and CDR2 is SNEGSKA (reference sequence). CDR3 DNA sequence: TGCAGTGCTAGCACCGGGAGGGCCCGGGAGACCCAGTACTTC. As protein: CSASTGRARETQYF.

This clonotype was picked up many times. The chain links TRBV6-6 to TRBJ1-1; weak D call: TRBD1 (6 bases). The germline V gene has CDR1 MNHNY and CDR2 SVGAGI (reference sequence). This CDR3 spans 14 amino acids. V lost 4 bases and J lost 10, with 19 bases in between. The CDR3 here is CASSLDRYPPRAFF. CDR3 DNA sequence: TGTGCCAGCAGTTTAGACAGGTACCCCCCCAGAGCTTTCTTT.

This clonotype was detected only once. The chain joins TRBV27 to TRBJ2-3, with a weak D call TRBD2 (6 bases). Germline values: CDR1 MNHEY, CDR2 SMNVEV (reference sequence). The germline V and J ends were trimmed by 3 bases and 2 bases, with 18 bases remaining between them. The CDR3 covers 17 residues. CDR3 DNA: TGTGCCAGCAGTTTGGTGGGAGGTACCCAGCCCACAGATACGCAGTATTTT. Translation gives CASSLVGGTQPTDTQYF.

This clonotype counts as medium-sized. This chain links TRBV20-1 with TRBJ2-7; D possibly matches TRBD1 or TRBD2 (5 bases each). CDR3 length: 14 residues. Between the trimmed V and J ends, which lost 0 bases and 3 bases, there was a span of 12 bases. Germline V lookup: CDR1 DFQATT, CDR2 SNEGSKA (reference sequence). The CDR3 spells CSARDEGTVYEQYF. CDR3 DNA sequence: TGCAGTGCTAGAGATGAGGGGACGGTCTACGAGCAGTACTTC.

V gene TRBV11-3 combines with J gene TRBJ2-1; D possibly corresponds to TRBD2 (6 bases). Germline V gene lookup returns CDR1 SGHNT and CDR2 YENEEA. The CDR3 spans 15 residues. Deletions cut 6 bases from V and 2 bases from J, with 14 bases between. The CDR3 nucleotides read TGTGCCAGCAGTCGGGACTGGGAAGCCTACAATGAGCAGTTCTTC. This encodes CASSRDWEAYNEQFF.

By frequency in the sample, this clonotype is medium-sized. The chain joins TRBV5-1 to TRBJ1-1, with D possibly being TRBD1 (5 bases). The V gene lost 1 base and the J gene lost 4 bases, with 11 bases spanning the gap. The CDR3 is 14 residues long. Germline lookup yields CDR1 SGHRS and CDR2 YFSETQ. CDR3 in amino acids: CASSLQAGGTEAFF. In DNA form, the CDR3 reads TGCGCCAGCAGCTTGCAGGCCGGGGGCACTGAAGCTTTCTTT. Looking up the rest from reference TRBV5-1 and TRBJ1-1 gives the full variable domain: KAGVTQTPRYLIKTRGQQVTLSCSPISGHRSVSWYQQTPGQGLQFLFEYFSETQRNKGNFPGRFSGRQFSNSRSEMNVSTLELGDSALYLCASSLQAGGTEAFFGQGTRLTVV.